This TCR beta chain comes out of a study of shared T cell receptors in the human thymus. The CDR3 runs to 16 residues. Germline-derived CDR1 and CDR2 are LGHNA and YSLEER. With 2 bases removed from V and 4 bases from J, the gap between germline ends came to 16 bases. This table comes from immunoSEQ multiplex PCR, and its TCRdb copy is limited to in-frame clones, with some not included. Found here are roughly 500,000 clones, roughly 74% of them singletons; the top ten hold roughly 0.013%. Another study also made use of these data, one on human thymus T cells.

The chain combines TRBV4-3 with TRBJ2-3, with a tentative D call TRBD2 (5 bases). The sample was thymocytes. The sequence derives from a boy in the first two years of life with a congenital heart defect. CDR3 residues: CASSQRPPSGPDTQYF. Here the CDR3 DNA reads TGCGCCAGCAGCCAACGTCCCCCCAGCGGCCCAGATACGCAGTATTTT.